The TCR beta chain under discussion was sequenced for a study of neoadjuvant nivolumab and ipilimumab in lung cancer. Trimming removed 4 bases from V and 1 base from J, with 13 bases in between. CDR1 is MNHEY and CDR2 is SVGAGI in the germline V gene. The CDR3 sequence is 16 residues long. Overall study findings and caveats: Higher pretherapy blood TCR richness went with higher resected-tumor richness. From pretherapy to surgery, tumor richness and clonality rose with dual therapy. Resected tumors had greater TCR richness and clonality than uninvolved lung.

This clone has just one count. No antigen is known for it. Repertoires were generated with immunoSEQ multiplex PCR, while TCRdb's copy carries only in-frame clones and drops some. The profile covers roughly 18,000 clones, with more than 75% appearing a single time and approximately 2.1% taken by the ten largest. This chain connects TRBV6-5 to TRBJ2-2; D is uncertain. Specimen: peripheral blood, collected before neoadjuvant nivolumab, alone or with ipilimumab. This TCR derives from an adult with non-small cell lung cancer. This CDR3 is CASSLGRTVNTGELFF. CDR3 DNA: TGTGCCAGCAGTTTGGGCAGGACGGTGAACACCGGGGAGCTGTTTTTT.